This T cell receptor (beta chain) stems from a study of T cell repertoires in cytomegalovirus infection. General study points: The response measured ex vivo was dominated by TCR beta clonotypes (HLA-C-restricted and CMV-specific).

In this sample, this clonotype turned up many times. The antigen remains unidentified. From the reads, TCRdb called clonotypes with MiXCR, one entry per CDR3 protein. The sample lists 290,000 or so distinct CDR3 sequences; 9.6% were seen once. The CDR3 is 13 residues long. Trimming cost V 8 bases and J 4 bases; bases outside gene matches: 7. CDR1 and CDR2 from the germline V gene are SGHRS and YFSETQ. Material for sequencing was PBMCs. The chain carries TRBV5-1 and TRBJ1-2, with TRBD1 matching over 8 bases. The source of this sequence is a human donor in good health (CMV status not recorded). Some clones in this sample may be carry-over from other donors' samples. CDR3 sequence: CASSTGEIYGYTF. CDR3 nucleotide sequence: TGCGCCAGTTCGACAGGGGAGATCTATGGCTACACCTTC.